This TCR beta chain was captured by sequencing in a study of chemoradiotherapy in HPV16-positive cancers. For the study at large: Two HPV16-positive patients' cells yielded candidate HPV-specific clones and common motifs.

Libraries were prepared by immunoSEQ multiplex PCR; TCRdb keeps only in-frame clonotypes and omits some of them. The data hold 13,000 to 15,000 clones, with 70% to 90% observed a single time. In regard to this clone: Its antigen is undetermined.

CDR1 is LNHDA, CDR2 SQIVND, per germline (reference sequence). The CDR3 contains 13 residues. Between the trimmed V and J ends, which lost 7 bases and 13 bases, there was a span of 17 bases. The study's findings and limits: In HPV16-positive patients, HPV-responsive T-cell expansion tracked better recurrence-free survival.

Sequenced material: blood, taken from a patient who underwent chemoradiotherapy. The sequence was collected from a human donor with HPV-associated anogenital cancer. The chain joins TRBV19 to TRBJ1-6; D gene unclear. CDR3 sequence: CASKRAGLAPLHF. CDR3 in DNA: TGTGCCAGTAAGAGGGCAGGCCTTGCGCCCCTCCACTTT.